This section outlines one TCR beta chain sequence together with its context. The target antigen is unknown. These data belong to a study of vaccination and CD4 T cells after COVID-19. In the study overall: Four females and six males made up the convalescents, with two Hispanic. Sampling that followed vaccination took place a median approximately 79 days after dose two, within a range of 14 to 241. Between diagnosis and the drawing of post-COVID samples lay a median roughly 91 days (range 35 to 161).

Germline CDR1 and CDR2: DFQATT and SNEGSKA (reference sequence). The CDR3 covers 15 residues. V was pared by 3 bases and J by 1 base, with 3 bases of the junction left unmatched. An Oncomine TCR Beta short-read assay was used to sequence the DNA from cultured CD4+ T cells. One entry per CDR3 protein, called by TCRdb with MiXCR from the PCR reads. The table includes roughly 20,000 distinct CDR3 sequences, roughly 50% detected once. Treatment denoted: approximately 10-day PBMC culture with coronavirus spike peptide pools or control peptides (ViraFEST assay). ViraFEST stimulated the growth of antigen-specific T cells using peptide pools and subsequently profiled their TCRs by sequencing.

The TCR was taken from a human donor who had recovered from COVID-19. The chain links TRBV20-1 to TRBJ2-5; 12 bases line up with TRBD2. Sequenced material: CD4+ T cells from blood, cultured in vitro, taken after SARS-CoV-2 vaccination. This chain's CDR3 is CSASKLAGGQETQYF. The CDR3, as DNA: TGCAGTGCTAGTAAACTAGCGGGGGGCCAAGAGACCCAGTACTTC.